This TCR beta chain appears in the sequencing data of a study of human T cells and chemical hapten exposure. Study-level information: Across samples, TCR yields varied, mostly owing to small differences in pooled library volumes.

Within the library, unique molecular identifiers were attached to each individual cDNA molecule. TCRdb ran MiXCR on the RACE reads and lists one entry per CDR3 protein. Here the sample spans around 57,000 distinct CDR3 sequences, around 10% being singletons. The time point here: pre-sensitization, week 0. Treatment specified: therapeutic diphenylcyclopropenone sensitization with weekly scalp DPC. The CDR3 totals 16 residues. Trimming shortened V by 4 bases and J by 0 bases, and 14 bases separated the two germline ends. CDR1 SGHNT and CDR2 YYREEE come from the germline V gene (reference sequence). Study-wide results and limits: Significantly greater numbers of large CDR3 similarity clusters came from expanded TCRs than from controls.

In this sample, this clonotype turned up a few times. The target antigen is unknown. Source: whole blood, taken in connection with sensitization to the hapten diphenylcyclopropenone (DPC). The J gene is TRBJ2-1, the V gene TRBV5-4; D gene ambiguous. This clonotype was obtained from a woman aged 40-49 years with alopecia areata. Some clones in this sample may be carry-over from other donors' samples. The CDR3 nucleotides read TGTGCCAGCAGCGGACCTAGTCACCTCTCCTACAATGAGCAGTTCTTC. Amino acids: CASSGPSHLSYNEQFF.